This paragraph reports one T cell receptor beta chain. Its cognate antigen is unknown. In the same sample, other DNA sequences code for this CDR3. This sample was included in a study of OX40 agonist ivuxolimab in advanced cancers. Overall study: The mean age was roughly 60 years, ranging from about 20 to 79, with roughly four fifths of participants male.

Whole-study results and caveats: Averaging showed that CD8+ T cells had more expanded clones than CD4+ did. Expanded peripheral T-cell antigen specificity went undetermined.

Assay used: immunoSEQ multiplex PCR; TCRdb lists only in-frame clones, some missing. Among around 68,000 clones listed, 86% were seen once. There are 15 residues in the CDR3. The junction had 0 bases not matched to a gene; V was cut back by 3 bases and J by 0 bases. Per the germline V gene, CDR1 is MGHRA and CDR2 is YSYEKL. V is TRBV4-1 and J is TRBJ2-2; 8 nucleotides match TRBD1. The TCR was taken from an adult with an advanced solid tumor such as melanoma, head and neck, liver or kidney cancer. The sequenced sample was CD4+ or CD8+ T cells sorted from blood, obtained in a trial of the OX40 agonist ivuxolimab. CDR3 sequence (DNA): TGCGCCAGCAGCCAGGGACAGGCGAACACCGGGGAGCTGTTTTTT. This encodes CASSQGQANTGELFF.